This entry features one T cell receptor (beta chain) sequence. It was with a sample-barcoded 5' primer and a J-beta primer mix that a second PCR of roughly 7 to 12 cycles was run. Per-sample output comprised a minimum of 2.5 million paired-end reads containing CDR3. TCRdb independently ran MiXCR on the 5' RACE reads; one entry per CDR3 protein. The data hold about 760,000 distinct CDR3 sequences, with approximately 53% observed a single time. The source of the sample is a study of blood T cells in healthy people across ages. CDR3 length equals 15 residues. CDR1 is DFQATT, CDR2 SNEGSKA, per germline (reference sequence). The trim removed 5 bases at V and 5 bases at J, leaving 9 bases unmatched.

The V gene is TRBV20-1, the J gene TRBJ2-2; 9 bases fit TRBD1. The receptor was isolated from a man between 40 and 49 years old in good health. Sample: blood. Here the CDR3 reads CSALPWDRDTGELFF. In DNA, the CDR3 is TGCAGTGCTTTACCCTGGGACAGGGATACCGGGGAGCTGTTTTTT.